This passage covers 25 T cell receptor beta chains from one sample sequenced in a study of a mutant IDH1 vaccine in newly diagnosed glioma. These receptors have no identified antigens. Time point indicated: week 23, last vaccination. In every dose of vaccine, 300 ug of mutant IDH1 20-mer peptide was given alongside topical imiquimod. Clones were read by immunoSEQ multiplex PCR, and TCRdb kept only the in-frame ones, dropping some. Found here are tens of thousands of clones, around 87% of them singletons; the top ten hold under 1.5%. The material was PBMCs, obtained from a glioma patient whose treatment included an IDH1 peptide vaccine. These receptors came from a middle-aged man with glioma.

This clone has a single count. The chain is built from TRBV28 and TRBJ2-7, with D perhaps TRBD1 (6 bases). V lost 5 bases and J lost 10, with 12 bases in between. Germline assignment: CDR1 MDHEN and CDR2 SYDVKM. CDR3 size: 11 residues. The CDR3: CASSTQGLQYF. CDR3 nucleotide sequence: TGTGCCAGCAGTACCCAGGGGCTTCAGTACTTC.

The chain has TRBV5-5 and TRBJ2-7, with a possible D match to TRBD2 (6 bases). CDR1 SGHKS and CDR2 YYEKEE come from the germline V gene (reference sequence). The CDR3 consists of 14 residues. Trimming cost V 1 base and J 7 bases, with 15 bases left between them. Written as DNA, the CDR3 is TGTGCCAGCAGCTTGTCTCCTAGCGACAATGAGCAGTACTTC. Amino acids: CASSLSPSDNEQYF.

This sequence joins TRBV6-1 and TRBJ1-1; no firm D call. Trimming left V 4 bases short and J 1 base short, with 7 bases between. Germline-derived CDR1 and CDR2 are MNHNS and SASEGT. The CDR3 loop spans 13 amino acids. CDR3 amino acids: CASSVSRNTEAFF. The CDR3 DNA is TGTGCCAGCAGTGTATCCAGGAACACTGAAGCTTTCTTT.

This chain joins TRBV7-2 and TRBJ2-7; no reliable D call. V was shortened by 3 bases and J by 2 bases, with 14 bases between the two germline ends. The CDR3 contains 15 residues. Germline V gene lookup returns CDR1 SGHTA and CDR2 FQGNSA. The CDR3 region is CASSLDAHPAYEQYF. In DNA, the CDR3 is TGTGCCAGCAGCTTGGACGCCCACCCCGCCTACGAGCAGTACTTC.

This clone was seen just once. The chain links TRBV2 to TRBJ2-7; no clear D. Germline lookup yields CDR1 SNHLY and CDR2 FYNNEI. This CDR3 contains 12 residues. V lost 10 bases and J lost 0, with 10 bases in between. The CDR3 DNA is TGTGCCACGGCAAGCTCCTCCTACGAGCAGTACTTC. Translating it yields CATASSSYEQYF.

The chain joins TRBV29-1 to TRBJ2-3, with D tentatively TRBD1 (6 bases). The germline V and J ends were trimmed by 6 bases and 2 bases, with 12 bases remaining between them. The length of the CDR3 is 13 residues. CDR1 and CDR2 (germline): SQVTM, ANQGSEA. The CDR3 DNA follows: TGCAGCGTGGTGCAGGGGCCCACAGATACGCAGTATTTT. It translates to CSVVQGPTDTQYF.

This clone has just a few counts. This chain links TRBV7-9 with TRBJ2-7, with D perhaps TRBD1 (6 bases). This CDR3 comprises 14 residues. Germline CDR1 is SEHNR and CDR2 is FQNEAQ (reference sequence). V was trimmed by 4 bases and J by 4 bases, leaving 14 bases between them. CDR3 coding DNA: TGTGCCAGCAGCTCCCGGGACACCCCTTACGAGCAGTACTTC. This gives the protein CASSSRDTPYEQYF.

As for this clone: An end of the junction does not agree with germline; a read error may underlie this. The chain uses TRBV7-7 and TRBJ2-1; D is possibly TRBD2 (6 bases). Germline lookup yields CDR1 SSHAT and CDR2 FNYEAQ (reference sequence). The CDR3 has 13 residues. The CDR3 loop is CASSPGTHNEQFF. CDR3 DNA: TGTGCTAGCAGCCCCGGGACTCACAATGAGCAGTTCTTC.

The chain carries TRBV2 and TRBJ2-7, with no clear D. V lost 3 bases and J 6 bases, leaving 9 bases between the germline ends. This CDR3 spans 12 amino acids. Germline V gives CDR1 SNHLY, CDR2 FYNNEI. The CDR3 sequence is CASSDLWLEQYF. CDR3 DNA: TGTGCCAGCAGTGATTTGTGGCTCGAGCAGTACTTC.

This clone ranks as medium-sized (0.01 to 0.1%). J is TRBJ1-2 and V is TRBV4-1; 8 nucleotides line up with TRBD1. Germline CDR1 reads MGHRA; CDR2 reads YSYEKL. The CDR3 spans 16 residues. Losses at the gene ends were 3 bases for V and 6 bases for J; bases not matched to a gene: 12. The CDR3 DNA sequence: TGCGCCAGCAGCCACTACGCGACAGGGGACGGGAATGGCTACACCTTC. Translation: CASSHYATGDGNGYTF.

To note about this clone: The same CDR3 is also encoded by other DNA sequences in this sample. This chain joins TRBV9 and TRBJ2-1, with 10 positions matching TRBD2. Germline CDR1 SGDLS, CDR2 YYNGEE. The length of the CDR3 is 16 residues. V lost 2 bases and J lost 0; bases outside the gene matches: 2. The CDR3 DNA sequence: TGTGCCAGCAGCGTTGGACTAGCGGACTCCTACAATGAGCAGTTCTTC. It is translated as CASSVGLADSYNEQFF.

The chain couples TRBV12-2 to TRBJ2-7; the DNA was not compared with TRBD2, the D call given in the table. TRBV12-2 is a pseudogene segment. The CDR3 has 12 residues. The CDR3 reads CAWLSTSDEQYF. The CDR3, as DNA: TGTGCATGGTTGTCGACTAGCGACGAGCAGTACTTC.

V usage is TRBV15 and J usage is TRBJ1-5; D is uncertain. V lost 1 base, J lost 4 bases, and 8 bases lay in between. The CDR3 is 14 residues long. Looked up from germline, CDR1 is LNHNV and CDR2 is YYDKDF (reference sequence). The DNA for the CDR3 is TGTGCCACCAGCAGAGGGGGAACGAATCAGCCCCAGCATTTT. This gives the protein CATSRGGTNQPQHF.

The rearrangement uses TRBV4-1 and TRBJ1-4; possible D gene TRBD1, 6 bases. Germline assignment: CDR1 MGHRA and CDR2 YSYEKL. V shed 1 base and J shed 6 bases, with 15 bases lying between them. The CDR3 has 16 amino acids. The DNA of the CDR3 is TGCGCCAGCAGCCAAGTCTCCGGGGGGCGAGATGAAAAACTGTTTTTT. It specifies CASSQVSGGRDEKLFF.

J is TRBJ2-7 and V is TRBV5-6, with TRBD1 as a possible D gene (6 bases). The length of the CDR3 is 13 residues. Germline loops: CDR1 SGHDT, CDR2 YYEEEE. V gave up 3 bases and J gave up 3 bases, with 10 bases separating them. The CDR3 spells CASSSGQRYEQYF. In nucleotides, the CDR3 is TGTGCCAGCAGCTCCGGACAGCGCTACGAGCAGTACTTC. Full variable domain (remainder filled in from reference TRBV5-6 and TRBJ2-7): DAGVTQSPTHLIKTRGQQVTLRCSPKSGHDTVSWYQQALGQGPQFIFQYYEEEERQRGNFPDRFSGHQFPNYSSELNVNALLLGDSALYLCASSSGQRYEQYFGPGTRLTVT.

This clone was seen once. The chain links TRBV18 to TRBJ2-7, with TRBD1 identical over 8 bases. This CDR3 spans 15 amino acids. V lost 8 bases to trimming and J lost 3 bases; unmatched junction nucleotides: 12. Germline assignment: CDR1 KGHSH and CDR2 LQKENI. The CDR3 DNA reads as TGTGCCAGCAATACACAAGGACAGGGCAACTACGAGCAGTACTTC. Translating gives CASNTQGQGNYEQYF.

The genes are TRBV7-6 and TRBJ2-3; 11 bases are shared with TRBD1. V lost 4 bases, J lost 1 base, and 13 bases stayed unmatched. CDR3 length: 19 residues. Germline V gives CDR1 SGHVS, CDR2 FNYEAQ. This CDR3 reads CASSSPHTWTGGRTDTQYF. The CDR3 bases are TGTGCCAGCAGCTCACCCCATACCTGGACAGGGGGCCGCACAGATACGCAGTATTTT.

The genes are TRBV5-1 and TRBJ2-7; TRBD2 agrees at 8 bases. This CDR3 is built from 16 residues. Germline V gene lookup returns CDR1 SGHRS and CDR2 YFSETQ. The ends lost 0 bases at V and 5 bases at J; junction bases unmatched: 10. In DNA form, the CDR3 reads TGCGCCAGCAGCTTGGTAGCGGCGGGAGGTGGACACGAGCAGTACTTC. It codes for CASSLVAAGGGHEQYF.

The chain employs TRBV20-1 and TRBJ1-2; D perhaps matches TRBD1 (5 bases). Per germline, CDR1 DFQATT and CDR2 SNEGSKA (reference sequence). CDR3 length equals 11 residues. V lost 0 bases and J lost 8, with 7 bases in between. The CDR3 sequence is CSAREGTGYTF. The CDR3 DNA is TGCAGTGCTAGAGAAGGGACCGGCTACACCTTC.

This CDR3 reads CASSQAPGLVYEQYF. The CDR3 DNA sequence: TGCGCCAGCAGCCAAGCCCCGGGACTAGTATACGAGCAGTACTTC. The J gene is TRBJ2-7, the V gene TRBV4-1, with TRBD2 matching over 8 bases. This CDR3 is built from 15 residues. Germline V gene data show CDR1 as MGHRA and CDR2 as YSYEKL. With V trimmed by 1 base and J by 4 bases, 6 bases remained unmatched.

The chain carries TRBV14 and TRBJ2-2; 9 bases map to TRBD2. V lost 5 bases to trimming and J lost 7 bases; unmatched junction nucleotides: 14. The CDR3 sequence is 17 residues long. From germline, CDR1 is SGHDN and CDR2 FVKESK. CDR3 sequence: CASSSLSGRRGFGELFF. CDR3 in DNA: TGTGCCAGCAGCAGCCTTAGCGGGAGACGAGGGTTCGGGGAGCTGTTTTTT. Drawing the rest from reference TRBV14 and TRBJ2-2, the complete variable domain is EAGVTQFPSHSVIEKGQTVTLRCDPISGHDNLYWYRRVMGKEIKFLLHFVKESKQDESGMPNNRFLAERTGGTYSTLKVQPAELEDSGVYFCASSSLSGRRGFGELFFGEGSRLTVL.

The J gene is TRBJ2-3, the V gene TRBV6-6; 8 bases line up with TRBD1. V shed 8 bases, J shed 3 bases, and the junction held 10 bases outside the gene matches. CDR1 is MNHNY, CDR2 SVGAGI, per germline (reference sequence). This CDR3 is built from 15 residues. In DNA form, the CDR3 reads TGTGCCAGCGGACTCGGACAGGGAGTGACAGATACGCAGTATTTT. This codes for CASGLGQGVTDTQYF.

This clone was counted a single time. V is TRBV2 and J is TRBJ2-3, with 7 nucleotides matching TRBD2. This CDR3 is built from 13 residues. V shed 10 bases, J shed 4 bases, and the junction held 8 bases outside the gene matches. Looked up from germline, CDR1 is SNHLY and CDR2 is FYNNEI. CDR3: CATTPTSADTQYF. CDR3 coding DNA: TGTGCCACTACCCCAACTAGCGCAGATACGCAGTATTTT. The full variable domain, in which reference TRBV2 and TRBJ2-3 provide the parts outside the CDR3, is EPEVTQTPSHQVTQMGQEVILRCVPISNHLYFYWYRQILGQKVEFLVSFYNNEISEKSEIFDDQFSVERPDGSNFTLKIRSTKLEDSAMYFCATTPTSADTQYFGPGTRLTVL.

The V and J genes are TRBV18 and TRBJ1-5; D is ambiguous. The CDR3 extends over 13 amino acids. In germline, CDR1 is KGHSH, CDR2 LQKENI. The V end was cut by 3 bases, the J end by 4 bases, with 7 bases between. The CDR3 bases are TGTGCCAGCTCACCCAGTACTAATCAGCCCCAGCATTTT. Translation: CASSPSTNQPQHF.

This chain uses TRBV12-5 with TRBJ2-7; D call uncertain. Trimming stripped 2 bases from V and 3 bases from J, with 20 bases between. CDR1 and CDR2 from the germline V gene are LGHNT and FRNRAP. There are 17 residues in the CDR3. The chain's CDR3 is CASGLSHLPWSLYEQYF. The DNA of the CDR3 is TGTGCTAGTGGTTTGTCCCATCTCCCCTGGTCCCTCTACGAGCAGTACTTC.